The source of this T cell receptor (beta chain) is a study of cytotoxic CD8 clonotypes in ibrutinib-treated CLL. TCR beta libraries used about 2 micrograms of DNA from cryopreserved PBMCs. The assay was immunoSEQ multiplex PCR, and TCRdb's table has in-frame clones only and misses some. The data contain about 130,000 clones, around 84% of them seen just once; the ten biggest clones take up roughly 3.3%. The CDR3 extends over 13 amino acids. The trim removed 2 bases at V and 4 bases at J, leaving 2 bases unmatched. In germline, CDR1 is SGHDT, CDR2 YYEEEE. Study findings and constraints: Clonality went up at the time of ibrutinib response, stayed stable in sustained remission, and later dropped back toward its baseline level at progression. Clonality measured at baseline exceeded age-matched healthy donors, tracking circulating CD8+ T-cell counts. Sustained-remission patients were sampled at one set of times and progressing patients at different ones.

In the case of this clone: Antigen unknown.

The source was PBMCs, collected after 24 months of ibrutinib treatment. The V gene is TRBV5-6, the J gene TRBJ1-1; TRBD1 matches 7 bases. This TCR derives from a human donor with chronic lymphocytic leukemia. The CDR3 sequence is CASSFDRATEAFF. CDR3 coding DNA: TGTGCCAGCAGCTTCGACAGGGCCACTGAAGCTTTCTTT.